One and the same sample provided the 23 T cell receptor beta chains below, sequenced in a study of spatial heterogeneity in lung cancer. Time point of the sample: sample taken at primary tumor resection. The authors sequenced whole RNA from tumor, nontumor lung or frozen PBMC without sorting. TCRdb ran MiXCR on the 5' RACE reads and lists one entry per CDR3 protein. The data hold around 13,000 distinct CDR3 sequences, with approximately 4.8% observed a single time. This specimen consisted of lung tumor tissue, obtained at surgery. The receptor source for this set is a human donor with early-stage non-small cell lung cancer.

The table lists this clonotype with many counts. A library made for alpha chains picked up this beta chain off target, so its size means little. This chain uses TRBV12-3 or TRBV12-4 with TRBJ2-1; 9 bases line up with TRBD1. With V trimmed by 6 bases and J by 8 bases, 14 bases remained unmatched. The CDR3 totals 16 residues. As DNA, the CDR3 is TGTGCCAGCAGCCTGGGAATGGGGACAGGGCATGATGAGCAGTTCTTC. Residues: CASSLGMGTGHDEQFF.

In this sample, this clonotype turned up many times. A library made for alpha chains picked up this beta chain off target, so its size means little. This chain joins TRBV13 and TRBJ2-1; D perhaps matches TRBD2 (6 bases). V shed 8 bases and J shed 9 bases, with 14 bases lying between them. The germline V gene has CDR1 PRHDT and CDR2 FYEKMQ (reference sequence). The CDR3 totals 12 residues. CDR3 residues: CASRQEGLEQFF. In DNA, the CDR3 is TGTGCCAGCCGTCAGGAGGGACTTGAGCAGTTCTTC. Full variable domain (remainder filled in from reference TRBV13 and TRBJ2-1): AAGVIQSPRHLIKEKRETATLKCYPIPRHDTVYWYQQGPGQDPQFLISFYEKMQSDKGSIPDRFSAQQFSDYHSELNMSSLELGDSALYFCASRQEGLEQFFGPGTRLTVL.

In the case of this clonotype: This beta chain came through as a stray read in a library set up for alpha chains, and its size says little. The rearrangement links TRBV27 to TRBJ2-5; a weak D match, TRBD1 (6 bases). This CDR3 is 14 amino acids long. V was cut by 0 bases and J by 5 bases, with 10 bases left in between. Germline CDR1 is MNHEY and CDR2 is SMNVEV (reference sequence). In DNA form, the CDR3 reads TGTGCCAGCAGTTTATCGAGGGGGTGGGAGACCCAGTACTTC. Its translation: CASSLSRGWETQYF.

This clonotype was counted ten times or more. For a library built for alpha chains, this beta chain is a stray read; little rests on its size. This rearrangement joins TRBV20-1 to TRBJ2-7; the D gene is possibly TRBD2 (6 bases). The V gene's germline CDR1 is DFQATT and CDR2 SNEGSKA (reference sequence). The V and J ends lost 0 bases and 5 bases respectively, with 11 bases between them. CDR3 length: 13 amino acids. CDR3 sequence (DNA): TGCAGTGCTAGAGATGCGGGGCCCCACGAGCAGTACTTC. Its translation is CSARDAGPHEQYF.

This clonotype came up many times. This beta chain lies outside the target of a library built for alpha chains; its clone size means little. The chain recombines TRBV6-2 or TRBV6-3 with TRBJ1-2; D not resolved. Germline V gene sequence: CDR1 MNHEY, CDR2 SVGEGT. CDR3 size: 12 residues. The V and J ends lost 2 bases and 4 bases respectively, with 5 bases between them. This chain's CDR3 is CASSYGSYGYTF. The CDR3 coding sequence is TGTGCCAGCAGTTACGGTTCCTATGGCTACACCTTC.

The table lists this clonotype with many counts. Since the library was made to target alpha chains, this beta chain is a stray read and its abundance is not meaningful. The J gene is TRBJ2-1, the V gene TRBV28; 10 bases fit TRBD1. The length of the CDR3 is 15 residues. CDR1 MDHEN and CDR2 SYDVKM come from the germline V gene. J lost 7 bases, V lost 6 bases, and 9 bases had no gene match. The CDR3 DNA reads TGTGCCAGCAGCGTACCGGGACAGGGGTATAATGAGCAGTTCTTC. This encodes CASSVPGQGYNEQFF.

This clonotype occurred many times. This beta chain represents an off-target read in a library built for alpha chains; its size is of limited meaning. CDR3 DNA: TGCAGTGCCGCGAATAGCGCAACCTCTCGGAATGAGCAGTTCTTC. Residues: CSAANSATSRNEQFF. The V and J genes are TRBV20-1 and TRBJ2-1; TRBD2 might be the D (5 bases). The CDR3 consists of 15 residues. V shed 6 bases and J shed 7 bases, with 22 bases lying between them. Germline V gene sequence: CDR1 DFQATT, CDR2 SNEGSKA (reference sequence).

This clonotype came up a few times. Since it is a stray read in a library aimed at alpha chains, this beta chain has a size that is not meaningful. The chain carries TRBV30 and TRBJ1-2; D perhaps matches TRBD1 (5 bases). CDR3 length: 11 residues. Germline CDR1 and CDR2: GTSNPN and SVGIG (reference sequence). Trimming took 5 bases from V and 4 from J, leaving 8 bases between them. The DNA of the CDR3 is TGTGCCTGGGGGGGAAGCTATGGCTACACCTTC. It codes for CAWGGSYGYTF.

This clonotype has a count of ten or more. The size of this beta chain means little, since it is a stray read in a library made for alpha chains. This chain connects TRBV20-1 to TRBJ2-7; 7 bases agree with TRBD2. The CDR3 totals 14 residues. The germline CDR1 and CDR2 sequences are DFQATT and SNEGSKA (reference sequence). With 3 bases clipped from V and 3 bases from J, the junction kept 8 bases outside the gene matches. Written as DNA, the CDR3 is TGCAGTGCTAGGTTGACTAGCTCAGGCTACGAGCAGTACTTC. As protein: CSARLTSSGYEQYF.

This clonotype was observed at least ten times. This beta chain was picked up by a library intended for alpha chains and is off target, so its count carries little meaning. This chain's CDR3 is CASSFDRPETQYF. The CDR3 coding sequence is TGCGCCAGCAGCTTCGATCGGCCAGAGACCCAGTACTTC. The rearrangement uses TRBV5-1 and TRBJ2-5; D unclear. Germline loops: CDR1 SGHRS, CDR2 YFSETQ. The CDR3 is 13 residues long. Trimming stripped 2 bases from V and 4 bases from J, with 9 bases between.

This clonotype occurred many times. This beta chain turned up in a library designed for alpha chains; as an off-target read, its abundance says little. The chain recombines TRBV6-6 with TRBJ1-1; 10 bases fit TRBD1. In germline, CDR1 is MNHNY, CDR2 SVGAGI (reference sequence). CDR3 length: 15 residues. V dropped 2 bases and J dropped 5; count of bases not matched to a gene: 5. The chain's CDR3 is CASSYGTGAYTEAFF. The DNA of the CDR3 is TGTGCCAGCAGTTACGGGACAGGGGCATATACTGAAGCTTTCTTT.

In this sample, this clonotype turned up many times. This beta chain is a stray read from a library made for alpha chains; its abundance is not meaningful. The chain links TRBV12-3 or TRBV12-4 to TRBJ2-2; no definite D call. V was cut by 2 bases and J by 6 bases, with 10 bases left in between. This CDR3 region has 14 residues. The CDR3: CASSLRAGPGELFF. The CDR3 DNA reads as TGTGCCAGCAGTTTAAGGGCCGGACCCGGGGAGCTGTTTTTT.

This clonotype was seen repeatedly, ten times or more. This beta chain appears as a stray read in a library generated for alpha chains; its size is not informative. The chain has TRBV27 and TRBJ1-6; D remains ambiguous. This CDR3 contains 14 residues. Trimming removed 3 bases at V and 5 bases at J, with 8 bases between. Germline lookup yields CDR1 MNHEY and CDR2 SMNVEV (reference sequence). The CDR3 spells CASSFYGNNSPLHF. The CDR3 coding sequence is TGTGCCAGCAGTTTTTACGGAAATAATTCACCCCTCCACTTT.

In this sample, this clonotype turned up a few times. The library was prepared for alpha chains; this beta chain is a stray read, so its frequency means little. The rearrangement links TRBV5-1 to TRBJ2-2; 7 bases are a match to TRBD2. Per germline, CDR1 SGHRS and CDR2 YFSETQ. The CDR3 has 15 amino acids. V trimming: 6 bases; J trimming: 0 bases; junction bases outside the gene matches: 5. The CDR3 sequence: CASTAGVANTGELFF. As DNA, the CDR3 is TGCGCCAGCACCGCGGGGGTTGCGAACACCGGGGAGCTGTTTTTT.

This clonotype was recorded many times. The library was prepared for alpha chains; this beta chain is a stray read, so its frequency means little. The CDR3 spells CASSGSGGPQYF. CDR3 nucleotide sequence: TGTGCCAGCAGCGGTAGCGGGGGCCCGCAGTATTTT. This sequence joins TRBV11-2 and TRBJ2-3; 9 bases fit TRBD2. This CDR3 comprises 12 residues. The ends lost 5 bases at V and 10 bases at J; junction bases unmatched: 4. Germline CDR1 reads SGHAT; CDR2 reads FQNNGV.

Ten or more counts support this clonotype. This beta chain appears as a stray read in a library generated for alpha chains; its size is not informative. This chain connects TRBV5-1 to TRBJ2-6; D call uncertain. Germline-derived CDR1 and CDR2 are SGHRS and YFSETQ. The CDR3 is 14 amino acids. Between the trimmed V and J ends, which lost 5 bases and 2 bases, there was a span of 8 bases. The CDR3 here is CASSSWTGANVLTF. The CDR3 bases are TGCGCCAGCAGTAGTTGGACTGGGGCCAACGTCCTGACTTTC.

Many counts were recorded for this clonotype. The library was prepared for alpha chains; this beta chain is a stray read, so its frequency means little. This chain uses TRBV6-5 with TRBJ1-2; 9 nucleotides align to TRBD1. After removal of 4 bases from V and 4 bases from J, the junction contained 4 bases not matched to a gene. The length of the CDR3 is 14 residues. Germline CDR1 reads MNHEY; CDR2 reads SVGAGI. DNA for the CDR3: TGTGCCAGCAGTTCGGGACAGGGATTCTATGGCTACACCTTC. Its translation: CASSSGQGFYGYTF.

This clonotype occurred many times. For a library built for alpha chains, this beta chain is a stray read; little rests on its size. The chain carries TRBV6-2 or TRBV6-3 and TRBJ1-1; D is uncertain. Deletions cut 2 bases from V and 0 bases from J, with 10 bases between. This CDR3 has 15 residues. Germline V gene sequence: CDR1 MNHEY, CDR2 SVGEGT. The CDR3 DNA reads as TGTGCCAGCAGTTACATGAACCGCCTGAACACTGAAGCTTTCTTT. It yields the protein CASSYMNRLNTEAFF.

This clonotype was picked up many times. Since it is a stray read in a library aimed at alpha chains, this beta chain has a size that is not meaningful. The chain has TRBV20-1 and TRBJ2-1, with TRBD2 matching over 14 bases. V gave up 2 bases and J gave up 7 bases; unmatched junction bases: 4. The CDR3 has 15 amino acids. In germline, CDR1 is DFQATT, CDR2 SNEGSKA (reference sequence). CDR3 DNA: TGCAGTGCTAGACCCGGGACTAGCGGGAGAAATGAGCAGTTCTTC. Its protein product is CSARPGTSGRNEQFF.

Many counts were recorded for this clonotype. This beta chain is off target for a library built for alpha chains, so its abundance means little. The J gene is TRBJ2-2, the V gene TRBV18; D assignment may be TRBD1 or TRBD2 (5 bases each). Trimming removed 3 bases at V and 7 bases at J, with 15 bases between. Looked up from germline, CDR1 is KGHSH and CDR2 is LQKENI. CDR3 size: 15 residues. The CDR3 reads CASSPALGDVGELFF. CDR3 bases: TGTGCCAGCTCACCTGCCCTGGGGGATGTCGGGGAGCTGTTTTTT.

Ten or more counts support this clonotype. This beta chain appears as a stray read in a library generated for alpha chains; its size is not informative. V usage is TRBV20-1 and J usage is TRBJ2-7, with D possibly being TRBD1 or TRBD2 (5 bases each). Per the germline V gene, CDR1 is DFQATT and CDR2 is SNEGSKA (reference sequence). Trimming took off 6 bases at V and 7 bases at J, with 25 bases between the two ends. This CDR3 spans 15 amino acids. The CDR3 loop reads CSAFDPNKGTGEQYF. CDR3 sequence (DNA): TGCAGTGCCTTTGACCCCAATAAGGGGACCGGGGAGCAGTACTTC.

About this clonotype: With the library built for alpha chains, this beta chain is off target and its frequency is not meaningful. This rearrangement joins TRBV6-5 to TRBJ2-5; D perhaps matches TRBD1 (5 bases). V lost 6 bases and J 5 bases, leaving 10 bases between the germline ends. CDR3 size: 12 residues. Germline assignment: CDR1 MNHEY and CDR2 SVGAGI. CDR3 residues: CASSPGWETQYF. The CDR3 DNA reads TGTGCCAGCAGCCCAGGGTGGGAGACCCAGTACTTC.

This clonotype was recorded at least ten times. This beta chain is a stray read from a library made for alpha chains; its abundance is not meaningful. CDR3 nucleotide sequence: TGCGCCAGCAGCTTGGAACAGGTCGTCACAGATACGCAGTATTTT. Translated: CASSLEQVVTDTQYF. The J gene is TRBJ2-3, the V gene TRBV5-1; possible D gene TRBD1, 5 bases. Trimming left V 0 bases short and J 2 bases short, with 10 bases between. Germline V gene data show CDR1 as SGHRS and CDR2 as YFSETQ. This CDR3 comprises 15 residues.